The clone carrying this TCR beta chain has only one observation. This sample stems from a study of blood T cells in healthy people across ages. This CDR3 region has 13 residues. Germline V lookup: CDR1 MNHEY, CDR2 SMNVEV (reference sequence). V trimming: 7 bases; J trimming: 6 bases; junction bases outside the gene matches: 6. A second roughly 6 to 11 cycle PCR used barcoded and J-beta primers. TCRdb redid the calling of the 5' RACE reads with MiXCR, one entry per CDR3 protein. Among just over 800,000 distinct CDR3 sequences listed, about 62% were seen once. Sequencing was carried out using blood. This TCR was recovered from a man aged 30-40 years in good health. V and J are TRBV27 and TRBJ1-1, with 9 bases lining up with TRBD1. Here the CDR3 reads CASTGQGVAEAFF. The DNA for the CDR3 is TGTGCCAGCACGGGACAGGGTGTGGCTGAAGCTTTCTTT.